Sequencing of this T cell receptor (beta chain) was carried out in a study of identical twins. Study-wide results and limits: Memory repertoires showed no such pattern, whereas abundant cord blood beta clonotypes carried fewer insertions.

TCRdb called the 5' RACE reads again in MiXCR, with one record for every CDR3 protein. In the table there are approximately 250,000 distinct CDR3 sequences, approximately 5.9% of which are singletons. This clonotype was picked up many times. Its antigen is not identified. This CDR3 is built from 16 residues. Unmatched junction bases numbered 7, after V lost 0 bases and J lost 5 bases. The germline CDR1 and CDR2 sequences are WSHSY and SAAADI. The sample also formed part of further work on T cells expressing NK-cell markers. From that second work: The contribution of dominant NKG2C+ clonotypes to CD8+ T cells in a handful of donors was about 1.0-7.0%.

Specimen: CD8+ T cells sorted from blood. The chain is built from TRBV10-2 and TRBJ2-1, with 7 bases lining up with TRBD2. The receptor was derived from a woman under 30 in good health. The CDR3 here is CASSESSGAFHNEQFF. The CDR3 DNA sequence: TGCGCCAGCAGTGAGTCAAGCGGGGCGTTCCACAATGAGCAGTTCTTC.